This passage covers 16 T cell receptor beta chains from one sample sequenced in a study of T-cell memory formation after mild COVID-19. MiXCR, run by TCRdb on the 5' RACE reads, gives a single entry per CDR3 protein. Of roughly 89,000 distinct CDR3 sequences in the sample, roughly 15% were seen once. Sequencing was done on a sample of PBMCs or a T cell subset sorted from them (not recorded which). Receptors were obtained from a man aged 18 to 30 who had mild COVID-19 (a few samples of this study predate the infection). Cell type and time point are not known.

This rearrangement joins TRBV7-6 to TRBJ2-1; D tentatively fits TRBD1 or TRBD2 (5 bases each). The germline CDR1 and CDR2 sequences are SGHVS and FNYEAQ. This CDR3 is 15 amino acids long. V was trimmed by 3 bases and J by 7 bases, leaving 16 bases between them. The CDR3 here is CASSLPGPEGNEQFF. The DNA for the CDR3 is TGTGCCAGCAGCTTGCCGGGACCCGAGGGGAATGAGCAGTTCTTC. The complete variable domain, with remaining parts taken from reference TRBV7-6 and TRBJ2-1, reads GAGVSQSPRYKVTKRGQDVALRCDPISGHVSLYWYRQALGQGPEFLTYFNYEAQQDKSGLPNDRFSAERPEGSISTLTIQRTEQRDSAMYRCASSLPGPEGNEQFFGPGTRLTVL.

Only a few counts were recorded for this clonotype. DNA of the CDR3: TGTGCCAGCAGCAAAGTCCCCTTCTCCTACGAGCAGTACTTC. Translating gives CASSKVPFSYEQYF. The chain has TRBV21-1 and TRBJ2-7; the table assigns TRBD1, which was not confirmed against the DNA. TRBV21-1 is assigned pseudogene status. The CDR3 is made up of 14 amino acids.

This clonotype came up many times. The V call is TRBV7-2, the J call TRBJ2-5; 7 bases match TRBD1. The germline gives CDR1 SGHTA, CDR2 FQGNSA. Trimming removed 6 bases from V and 0 bases from J; junction bases left unmatched: 4. The CDR3 extends over 14 amino acids. The DNA of the CDR3 is TGTGCCAGCAGGCTGACAGGGTACCAAGAGACCCAGTACTTC. Translation: CASRLTGYQETQYF.

This clonotype appeared a few times. V and J are TRBV6-6 and TRBJ2-5; TRBD1 is a possible D gene (6 bases). Germline V gene sequence: CDR1 MNHNY, CDR2 SVGAGI (reference sequence). Between the trimmed V and J ends, which lost 6 bases and 3 bases, there was a span of 20 bases. The CDR3 runs 16 residues. Here the CDR3 DNA reads TGTGCCAGCAGCGGACACTTCGGACAGTGGGAAGAGACCCAGTACTTC. Its translation: CASSGHFGQWEETQYF.

The gene calls are TRBV2 and TRBJ2-5; D may be TRBD2 (7 bases). CDR1 is SNHLY and CDR2 is FYNNEI in the germline V gene. There are 12 residues in the CDR3. Between the trimmed V and J ends, which lost 11 bases and 5 bases, there was a span of 15 bases. The CDR3 region has the DNA TGTGCCGGCGGGGGCCGGGGGGAGACCCAGTACTTC. Translated, it gives CAGGGRGETQYF.

The J gene is TRBJ2-3, the V gene TRBV28; 7 positions agree with TRBD2. Germline loops: CDR1 MDHEN, CDR2 SYDVKM. The CDR3 has 16 residues. Trimming took 4 bases from V and 6 from J; bases not matched to a gene: 13. In DNA, the CDR3 is TGTGCCAGCAGTTCTCTGGAGGCTAGCGGTGGTGATACGCAGTATTTT. This encodes CASSSLEASGGDTQYF.

This clonotype came up many times. This rearrangement joins TRBV5-5 to TRBJ1-1, with TRBD1 identical over 10 bases. This CDR3 has 13 residues. J gave up 7 bases and V 4 bases, and 4 bases lay outside the gene matches. In germline, CDR1 is SGHKS, CDR2 YYEKEE (reference sequence). CDR3 sequence: CASSLRDRGEAFF. The CDR3 bases are TGTGCCAGCAGCCTCCGGGACAGGGGTGAAGCTTTCTTT.

This clonotype was found a few times. V and J are TRBV15 and TRBJ2-5; D not certain. V was cut by 0 bases and J by 5 bases, with 16 bases left in between. CDR3 length equals 16 residues. Germline V gene sequence: CDR1 LNHNV, CDR2 YYDKDF (reference sequence). CDR3 coding DNA: TGTGCCACCAGCAGAGATGGTACACTCCTTATGGAGACCCAGTACTTC. It is translated as CATSRDGTLLMETQYF.

The rearrangement uses TRBV19 and TRBJ1-3; tentative D call: TRBD1 (6 bases). Deletions cut 9 bases from V and 2 bases from J, with 14 bases between. The CDR3 length is 14 residues. Per germline, CDR1 LNHDA and CDR2 SQIVND (reference sequence). In nucleotides, the CDR3 is TGTGCCAGCTTACAGGGACCCCCTGGAAACACCATATATTTT. Translation: CASLQGPPGNTIYF. Drawing the rest from reference TRBV19 and TRBJ1-3, the complete variable domain is DGGITQSPKYLFRKEGQNVTLSCEQNLNHDAMYWYRQDPGQGLRLIYYSQIVNDFQKGDIAEGYSVSREKKESFPLTVTSAQKNPTAFYLCASLQGPPGNTIYFGEGSWLTVV.

This clonotype was recorded at least ten times. J is TRBJ2-1 and V is TRBV6-5; weak D call: TRBD2 (6 bases). Germline assignment: CDR1 MNHEY and CDR2 SVGAGI. This CDR3 has 14 residues. Trimming took 10 bases from V and 2 from J, leaving 15 bases between them. In DNA, the CDR3 is TGTGCCACCCTTAGCGGAGGGACCTACAATGAGCAGTTCTTC. Translated, it gives CATLSGGTYNEQFF.

The rearrangement joins TRBV12-5 to TRBJ2-2; TRBD1 agrees at 7 bases. Germline CDR1 LGHNT, CDR2 FRNRAP. This CDR3 spans 15 amino acids. After removal of 2 bases from V and 8 bases from J, the junction contained 8 bases not matched to a gene. The CDR3 bases are TGTGCTAGTGGTTTGACCGGGACAGCAGGTGGGGAGCTGTTTTTT. Amino acid sequence: CASGLTGTAGGELFF.

V usage is TRBV6-2 or TRBV6-3 and J usage is TRBJ2-3; no reliable D call. Germline V gene sequence: CDR1 MNHEY, CDR2 SVGEGT. Trimming removed 2 bases at V and 2 bases at J, with 14 bases between. The CDR3 is 16 amino acids. Written as DNA, the CDR3 is TGTGCCAGCAGTTACCCGATCGACTTCACCACAGATACGCAGTATTTT. Translating gives CASSYPIDFTTDTQYF.

As DNA, the CDR3 is TGCGCCAGCAGCCAAGGTCGGGGACAGGGAGAAGAGACCCAGTACTTC. Translated, it gives CASSQGRGQGEETQYF. The rearrangement joins TRBV4-1 to TRBJ2-5; 9 bases fit TRBD1. Germline CDR1 MGHRA, CDR2 YSYEKL. The CDR3 is made up of 16 amino acids. Trimming removed 1 base from V and 3 bases from J; junction bases left unmatched: 6.

This clonotype occurred a few times. The CDR3 DNA follows: TGTGCCAGCAGTTTCCTTTCAGGGACTAATCAGCCCCAGCATTTT. This sequence encodes CASSFLSGTNQPQHF. The chain is built from TRBV12-3 or TRBV12-4 and TRBJ1-5; D is possibly TRBD1 (5 bases). This CDR3 has 15 residues. V gave up 3 bases and J gave up 4 bases, with 13 bases separating them.

This clonotype was picked up a small number of times. The chain combines TRBV5-1 with TRBJ2-1; 7 bases fit TRBD1. The CDR3 length is 17 residues. Losses at the gene ends were 3 bases for V and 10 bases for J; bases not matched to a gene: 19. Looked up from germline, CDR1 is SGHRS and CDR2 is YFSETQ. The CDR3, as DNA: TGCGCCAGCAGCTGGAGCTACAGGGGAGCTCATCATGAGGAGCAGTTCTTC. Amino acids: CASSWSYRGAHHEEQFF.

The chain carries TRBV6-2 or TRBV6-3 and TRBJ2-7; 12 bases line up with TRBD2. Germline V gene lookup returns CDR1 MNHEY and CDR2 SVGEGT. V lost 7 bases, J lost 4 bases, and 5 bases stayed unmatched. The CDR3 contains 14 residues. The CDR3 reads CASTSSGGAYEQYV. The CDR3 DNA reads as TGTGCCAGCACCTCTAGCGGGGGGGCTTACGAGCAGTACGTC.